This T cell receptor (beta chain) came from a study of spatial heterogeneity in lung cancer. Study summary: Detection consistently yielded more beta chains than alpha chains.

Time point defined: sample taken at primary tumor resection. The sequenced material consisted of unsorted whole RNA from tumor, nontumor lung or frozen PBMC. Per germline, CDR1 SGDLS and CDR2 YYNGEE. The CDR3 has 14 residues. V was pared by 0 bases and J by 5 bases, with 10 bases between. Each TCR cDNA molecule carried a unique molecular identifier. In TCRdb, the 5' RACE reads were re-called with MiXCR into one record per CDR3 protein. The sample contains some 7,700 distinct CDR3 sequences, roughly 15% of which appear only once. Ten or more counts support this clonotype. The sequencing used normal lung tissue next to the tumor, collected at surgery. This TCR came from a male donor with early-stage non-small cell lung cancer. V usage is TRBV9 and J usage is TRBJ2-3; D gene unclear. The CDR3 coding sequence is TGTGCCAGCAGCGTAGCTAATCGTGAAGATACGCAGTATTTT. Translated: CASSVANREDTQYF.